The T cell receptor (beta chain) under discussion was sequenced for a study of T-cell memory formation after mild COVID-19. Whole-study results and caveats: Confirmation of SARS-CoV-2 specificity was lacking for second-wave clones peaking day 37. Pre-infection memory carried some responding clones, suggesting that cross-reactive memory joined.

TCR alpha and TCR beta cDNA libraries with sample barcodes and UMIs came from 5'RACE using constant-segment primers. TCRdb redid the calling of the 5' RACE reads with MiXCR, one entry per CDR3 protein. The sample has 550,000 to 600,000 distinct CDR3 sequences; approximately 15% are singletons. This clonotype was seen more than once but under ten times. Its specificity is unknown. This clonotype originated in an adult woman who had mild COVID-19 (a few samples of this study predate the infection). Cell type and time point are not known. Source material: PBMCs or a T cell subset sorted from them (not recorded which).

CDR3 in amino acids: CASTLRGTGEDTQYF. The CDR3 nucleotides read TGCGCCAGCACCCTACGGGGGACAGGGGAAGATACGCAGTATTTT. The chain combines TRBV4-1 with TRBJ2-3; TRBD1 matches 10 bases. Trimming removed 7 bases from V and 5 bases from J; junction bases left unmatched: 9. CDR3 length: 15 amino acids. CDR1 is MGHRA and CDR2 is YSYEKL in the germline V gene.